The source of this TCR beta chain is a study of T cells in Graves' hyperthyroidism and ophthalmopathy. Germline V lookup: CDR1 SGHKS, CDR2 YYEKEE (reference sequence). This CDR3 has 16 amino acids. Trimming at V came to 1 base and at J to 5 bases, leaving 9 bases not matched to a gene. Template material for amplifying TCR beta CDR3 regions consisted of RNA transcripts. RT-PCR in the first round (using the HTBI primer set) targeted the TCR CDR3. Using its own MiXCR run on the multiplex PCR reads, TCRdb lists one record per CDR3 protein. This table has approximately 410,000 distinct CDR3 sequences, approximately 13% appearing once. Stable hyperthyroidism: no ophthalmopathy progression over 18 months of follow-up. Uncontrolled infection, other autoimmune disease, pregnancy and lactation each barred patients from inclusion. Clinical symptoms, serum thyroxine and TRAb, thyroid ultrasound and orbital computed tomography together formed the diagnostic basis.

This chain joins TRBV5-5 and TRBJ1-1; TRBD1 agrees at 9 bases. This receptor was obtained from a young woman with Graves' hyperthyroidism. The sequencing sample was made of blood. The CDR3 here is CASSLSSGTGLTEAFF. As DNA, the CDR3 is TGTGCCAGCAGCTTGAGCTCCGGGACAGGGTTGACTGAAGCTTTCTTT.